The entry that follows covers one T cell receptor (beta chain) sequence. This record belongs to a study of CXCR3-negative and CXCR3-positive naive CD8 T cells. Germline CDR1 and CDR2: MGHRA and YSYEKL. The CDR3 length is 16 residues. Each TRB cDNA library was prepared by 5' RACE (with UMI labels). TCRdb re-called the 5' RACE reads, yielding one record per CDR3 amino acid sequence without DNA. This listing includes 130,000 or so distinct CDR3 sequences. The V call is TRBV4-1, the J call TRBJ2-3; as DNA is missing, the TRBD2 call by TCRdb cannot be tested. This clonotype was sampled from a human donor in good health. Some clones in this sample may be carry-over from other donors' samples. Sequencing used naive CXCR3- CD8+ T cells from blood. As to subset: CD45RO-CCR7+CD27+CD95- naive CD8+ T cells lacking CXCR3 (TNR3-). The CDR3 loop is CASSQLAGMVTDTQYF.